The sequence of this T cell receptor beta chain was determined in a study of blood T cell repertoires in COVID-19. Whole-study context: The study drew acute and convalescent COVID-19 samples from the United States, Italy and Spain. Sources were T cells, B-cell-depleted T cells, or PBMCs; the material itself was cDNA or gDNA.

Only one count was recorded for this clone. One Seattle source followed patients from active infection through their disease course. Authors' data handling: By means of reference gene primer amplification, nucleated cell counts were estimated. Libraries were prepared by immunoSEQ multiplex PCR; TCRdb keeps only in-frame clonotypes and omits some of them. Clone size and V and J calls were adopted from that table, with D and trimming inferred from the DNA. The table lists more than 80,000 clones, approximately 90% of them singletons. This sequence originates from an older woman with COVID-19, enrolled during active disease. Sample: peripheral blood.

The CDR3 DNA reads TGCGCCAGCAGCCGCGGGCGGGGGTTGGCCTACGAGCAGTACTTC. It encodes CASSRGRGLAYEQYF. The J gene is TRBJ2-7, the V gene TRBV5-1; 7 bases map to TRBD2. This CDR3 has 15 residues. CDR1 and CDR2 (germline): SGHRS, YFSETQ. Trimming at V came to 4 bases and at J to 2 bases, leaving 9 bases not matched to a gene.